A single sample is the source of the 5 T cell receptor beta chains below, sequenced in a study of identical twins. TCRdb passed the 5' RACE reads through MiXCR, listing each CDR3 protein once. The repertoire holds just over 500,000 distinct CDR3 sequences, with 22% as singletons. This sample also belongs to another study, concerning T cells expressing NK-cell markers.

The specimen sequenced was CD4+ T cells sorted from blood. The receptors come from a woman younger than 35 in good health.

In regard to this clonotype: Its ends do not fully match the called genes, so a read error is possible. This chain joins TRBV19 and TRBJ1-1; 9 bases align to TRBD1. In germline, CDR1 is LNHDA, CDR2 SQIVND (reference sequence). The CDR3 is made up of 14 amino acids. The DNA of the CDR3 is TGTGTCAGTAGTAGGGGACAGGGAGGAACTGAAGCTTTCTTT. Translation: CVSSRGQGGTEAFF. The full variable domain, completed using reference TRBV19 and TRBJ1-1, is DGGITQSPKYLFRKEGQNVTLSCEQNLNHDAMYWYRQDPGQGLRLIYYSQIVNDFQKGDIAEGYSVSREKKESFPLTVTSAQKNPTAFYLCVSSRGQGGTEAFFGQGTRLTVV.

The chain joins TRBV4-2 to TRBJ2-3; 9 bases fit TRBD2. Germline CDR1 and CDR2: LGHNA and YNFKEQ. The junction had 8 bases not matched to a gene; V was cut back by 4 bases and J by 0 bases. This CDR3 is built from 17 residues. The CDR3 here is CASSRRLAETSTDTQYF. The CDR3 DNA follows: TGTGCCAGCAGCCGGAGACTAGCGGAGACTAGCACAGATACGCAGTATTTT.

The chain recombines TRBV2 with TRBJ2-1; 14 nucleotides align to TRBD2. With V trimmed by 4 bases and J by 6 bases, 2 bases remained unmatched. The V gene's germline CDR1 is SNHLY and CDR2 FYNNEI. The CDR3 runs to 15 residues. This CDR3 is CASSAGLAGVNEQFF. For the CDR3, the DNA is TGTGCCAGCAGTGCGGGACTAGCGGGAGTCAATGAGCAGTTCTTC.

This clonotype was picked up a small number of times. This sequence joins TRBV4-3 and TRBJ2-7; tentatively, D is TRBD2 (6 bases). V was trimmed by 0 bases and J by 5 bases, leaving 14 bases between them. The V gene's germline CDR1 is LGHNA and CDR2 YSLEER. CDR3 length: 15 amino acids. The CDR3 nucleotides are TGCGCCAGCAGCCAAGATGGGACTCTCTCGGACGAGCAGTACTTC. Protein product: CASSQDGTLSDEQYF.

This sequence joins TRBV12-3 or TRBV12-4 and TRBJ2-1; 12 nucleotides match TRBD2. CDR3 length equals 16 residues. V lost 6 bases and J lost 6; bases outside the gene matches: 9. CDR3 protein: CASSLLSSGRANEQFF. The CDR3 nucleotides read TGTGCCAGCAGCCTCCTTTCTAGCGGGAGGGCCAATGAGCAGTTCTTC.